These 26 T cell receptor beta chains were all obtained from the same sample, sequenced in a study of Tregs in tolerant kidney transplant recipients. Only in-frame clones appear in the TCRdb table, and some are missing; sequencing was by immunoSEQ multiplex PCR. The sample holds about 18,000 clones; 82% are singletons and the top ten take almost 2.5%. The specimen sequenced was Tregs from blood. These receptor sequences come from a human donor in good health.

This chain uses TRBV5-1 with TRBJ2-1; TRBD2 aligns across 14 bases. The CDR3 runs 15 residues. V trimming: 4 bases; J trimming: 8 bases; junction bases outside the gene matches: 5. Germline lookup yields CDR1 SGHRS and CDR2 YFSETQ. In nucleotides, the CDR3 is TGCGCCAGCAGCCTCGGGACTAGCGGGGGTCATGAGCAGTTCTTC. The encoded protein is CASSLGTSGGHEQFF.

In DNA form, the CDR3 reads TGCGCCAGCAGCCAAGATCGTCAGGGGGCACAGAATTCACCCCTCCACTTT. It is translated as CASSQDRQGAQNSPLHF. V and J are TRBV4-1 and TRBJ1-6, with TRBD1 matching over 8 bases. In germline, CDR1 is MGHRA, CDR2 YSYEKL. The CDR3 totals 17 residues. The V and J ends lost 0 bases and 7 bases, in that order; junction bases with no gene match: 8.

In nucleotides, the CDR3 is TGTGCCAGCAGCTTACAAGGGCAAAACACCATATATTTT. Amino acids: CASSLQGQNTIYF. This rearrangement joins TRBV7-2 to TRBJ1-3; D unresolved. V was trimmed by 2 bases and J by 6 bases, leaving 8 bases between them. Germline lookup yields CDR1 SGHTA and CDR2 FQGNSA. The CDR3 runs to 13 residues.

V is TRBV29-1 and J is TRBJ1-1, with a possible D match to TRBD1 (6 bases). The V end lost 7 bases, the J end lost 1 base, and 10 bases lay between the germline ends. The germline V gene encodes CDR1 SQVTM and CDR2 ANQGSEA. This CDR3 has 12 amino acids. CDR3 in DNA: TGCAGCGGTGGCAGGGGGAACACTGAAGCTTTCTTT. It specifies CSGGRGNTEAFF. Using reference TRBV29-1 and TRBJ1-1 for the parts outside the CDR3, the full variable domain is SAVISQKPSRDICQRGTSLTIQCQVDSQVTMMFWYRQQPGQSLTLIATANQGSEATYESGFVIDKFPISRPNLTFSTLTVSNMSPEDSSIYLCSGGRGNTEAFFGQGTRLTVV.

This chain links TRBV15 with TRBJ2-5; no reliable D call. Germline CDR1 and CDR2: LNHNV and YYDKDF (reference sequence). Trimming took 1 base from V and 3 from J, leaving 9 bases between them. The length of the CDR3 is 14 residues. The CDR3 sequence: CATSRGGTEETQYF. For the CDR3, the DNA is TGTGCCACCAGCAGAGGGGGAACCGAAGAGACCCAGTACTTC.

This chain joins TRBV10-3 and TRBJ1-6; maybe TRBD1 (5 bases). There are 15 residues in the CDR3. V lost 0 bases to trimming and J lost 10 bases, with 13 bases between them. CDR1 ENHRY and CDR2 SYGVKD come from the germline V gene. The CDR3 DNA follows: TGTGCCATCAGTGAGTCGACTCGGGGGGACTCACCCCTCCACTTT. Translated: CAISESTRGDSPLHF.

This clone appeared once. This chain connects TRBV29-1 to TRBJ2-1, with 8 positions matching TRBD1. The CDR3 covers 13 residues. Looked up from germline, CDR1 is SQVTM and CDR2 is ANQGSEA. J was trimmed by 3 bases and V by 7 bases; bases with no gene match: 5. CDR3 in DNA: TGCAGCGCGAGACAGGGGCACTACAATGAGCAGTTCTTC. Its protein product is CSARQGHYNEQFF.

V gene TRBV2 combines with J gene TRBJ1-1; 8 positions match TRBD1. The trim removed 4 bases at V and 0 bases at J, leaving 1 base unmatched. CDR3 length equals 14 residues. Germline V gene sequence: CDR1 SNHLY, CDR2 FYNNEI. The CDR3 is CASSGTGLNTEAFF. The CDR3, as DNA: TGTGCCAGCAGTGGGACAGGGTTGAACACTGAAGCTTTCTTT.

The chain uses TRBV18 and TRBJ2-1; the match to TRBD1 covers 9 bases. This CDR3 is built from 16 residues. V was pared by 3 bases and J by 8 bases, with 11 bases of the junction left unmatched. Germline V lookup: CDR1 KGHSH, CDR2 LQKENI. The CDR3 nucleotides are TGTGCCAGCTCACCGGGACAGGGTCAGCTTATGGATGAGCAGTTCTTC. Protein product: CASSPGQGQLMDEQFF.

CDR3 residues: CASSHSAPTGANYGYTF. The CDR3 nucleotides are TGTGCCAGCTCACATAGTGCCCCCACAGGAGCTAACTATGGCTACACCTTC. The chain is built from TRBV18 and TRBJ1-2, with D tentatively TRBD1 (5 bases). V lost 4 bases to trimming and J lost 0 bases, with 18 bases between them. This CDR3 region has 17 residues. Germline-derived CDR1 and CDR2 are KGHSH and LQKENI. Full variable domain (outside the CDR3, taken from reference TRBV18 and TRBJ1-2): NAGVMQNPRHLVRRRGQEARLRCSPMKGHSHVYWYRQLPEEGLKFMVYLQKENIIDESGMPKERFSAEFPKEGPSILRIQQVVRGDSAAYFCASSHSAPTGANYGYTFGSGTRLTVV.

V usage is TRBV29-1 and J usage is TRBJ2-3; D not resolved. Trimming stripped 5 bases from V and 5 bases from J, with 14 bases between. Germline lookup yields CDR1 SQVTM and CDR2 ANQGSEA. The CDR3 has 13 amino acids. The CDR3 DNA reads TGCAGCGTTATGAGAGTCGTCGGAGATACGCAGTATTTT. Translated: CSVMRVVGDTQYF.

The rearrangement links TRBV15 to TRBJ1-2, with D possibly TRBD1 on 5 matching bases. The length of the CDR3 is 15 residues. Trimming stripped 1 base from V and 5 bases from J, with 14 bases between. Germline assignment: CDR1 LNHNV and CDR2 YYDKDF (reference sequence). In DNA form, the CDR3 reads TGTGCCACCAGCAGAGGTCAGGGCGGGGGTTATGGCTACACCTTC. Translation: CATSRGQGGGYGYTF.

The table lists this clone with a few counts. The genes are TRBV4-2 and TRBJ1-6; 8 bases line up with TRBD1. The trim removed 1 base at V and 13 bases at J, leaving 3 bases unmatched. Per germline, CDR1 LGHNA and CDR2 YNFKEQ. The CDR3 loop spans 13 amino acids. The CDR3 protein is CASSQATGGPLHF. In nucleotides, the CDR3 is TGTGCCAGCAGCCAAGCTACAGGGGGGCCCCTCCACTTT.

The chain combines TRBV7-3 with TRBJ2-1; 7 bases match TRBD2. The germline V gene has CDR1 SGHTA and CDR2 FQGTGA. This CDR3 has 16 amino acids. Trimming cost V 3 bases and J 3 bases; bases outside gene matches: 8. CDR3 coding DNA: TGTGCCAGCAGCTTCCGAGGTAGCGGGCGCTACAATGAGCAGTTCTTC. It yields the protein CASSFRGSGRYNEQFF. Supplemented by reference TRBV7-3 and TRBJ2-1, the full variable domain reads GAGVSQTPSNKVTEKGKYVELRCDPISGHTALYWYRQSLGQGPEFLIYFQGTGAADDSGLPNDRFFAVRPEGSVSTLKIQRTERGDSAVYLCASSFRGSGRYNEQFFGPGTRLTVL.

The CDR3: CASSQRGGRGVYEQYF. The CDR3 region has the DNA TGTGCCAGCAGCCAAAGGGGGGGCAGGGGTGTCTACGAGCAGTACTTC. The chain uses TRBV14 and TRBJ2-7, with D maybe TRBD2 (7 bases). V lost 2 bases to trimming and J lost 3 bases, with 17 bases between them. CDR1 SGHDN and CDR2 FVKESK come from the germline V gene. CDR3 length: 16 residues.

The chain recombines TRBV6-1 with TRBJ1-1; 7 nucleotides match TRBD1. This CDR3 is 16 amino acids long. V dropped 4 bases and J dropped 4; count of bases not matched to a gene: 12. The germline V gene encodes CDR1 MNHNS and CDR2 SASEGT. DNA of the CDR3: TGTGCCAGCAGTGCCATCAGGACAGGAGGGTCCACTGAAGCTTTCTTT. The encoded protein is CASSAIRTGGSTEAFF.

This clone was seen just once. The genes are TRBV5-1 and TRBJ2-3, with D possibly being TRBD2 (6 bases). The V gene lost 4 bases and the J gene lost 4 bases, with 16 bases spanning the gap. From germline, CDR1 is SGHRS and CDR2 YFSETQ. The CDR3 totals 15 residues. CDR3 sequence reads: CASSPRRDGADTQYF. The CDR3 DNA reads as TGCGCCAGCAGCCCCCGGCGGGATGGGGCAGATACGCAGTATTTT.

V gene TRBV2 combines with J gene TRBJ1-1; TRBD1 is a possible D gene (6 bases). Trimming left V 5 bases short and J 4 bases short, with 14 bases between. The CDR3 has 14 residues. CDR1 is SNHLY and CDR2 is FYNNEI in the germline V gene. CDR3 protein: CASSKEGVSTEAFF. CDR3 DNA: TGTGCCAGCAGTAAGGAGGGGGTGAGCACTGAAGCTTTCTTT.

The chain joins TRBV11-3 to TRBJ1-1; D not certain. Germline CDR1 SGHNT, CDR2 YENEEA. V was cut by 5 bases and J by 3 bases, with 10 bases left in between. The CDR3 totals 13 residues. The CDR3 is CASSRPGDTEAFF. DNA for the CDR3: TGTGCCAGCAGCCGTCCTGGGGACACTGAAGCTTTCTTT.

This clone came up a few times. The V and J genes are TRBV6-1 and TRBJ1-1; D perhaps matches TRBD1 (5 bases). Trimming left V 4 bases short and J 2 bases short, with 29 bases between. Germline CDR1 is MNHNS and CDR2 is SASEGT. This CDR3 contains 20 residues. The CDR3 loop reads CASSAGRVGPSNVRNTEAFF. The CDR3 nucleotides read TGTGCCAGCAGTGCTGGGAGAGTGGGACCCAGTAATGTTAGAAACACTGAAGCTTTCTTT.

In this sample, this clone turned up a few times. The rearrangement joins TRBV4-1 to TRBJ1-2; D ambiguous. The CDR3 sequence is 15 residues long. The V and J ends lost 2 bases and 2 bases respectively, with 12 bases between them. Germline V gene data show CDR1 as MGHRA and CDR2 as YSYEKL. CDR3: CASSQPVGRNYGYTF. The CDR3 coding sequence is TGCGCCAGCAGCCAACCAGTGGGGAGAAACTATGGCTACACCTTC.

The chain uses TRBV5-1 and TRBJ1-3; D is ambiguous. The V gene lost 2 bases and the J gene lost 2 bases, with 14 bases spanning the gap. The germline CDR1 and CDR2 sequences are SGHRS and YFSETQ. This CDR3 contains 16 residues. The DNA for the CDR3 is TGCGCCAGCAGCTTCCACCAGCAGGATACTGGAAACACCATATATTTT. Amino acid sequence: CASSFHQQDTGNTIYF.

The V call is TRBV20-1, the J call TRBJ2-7; no clear D gene. CDR1 and CDR2 from the germline V gene are DFQATT and SNEGSKA (reference sequence). V was pared by 5 bases and J by 6 bases, with 8 bases between. The CDR3 contains 10 residues. Here the CDR3 DNA reads TGCAGTGCTGGCAGTCGCGAGCAGTACTTC. The encoded protein is CSAGSREQYF.

V and J are TRBV6-6 and TRBJ2-2; D is unresolved. Trimming stripped 4 bases from V and 7 bases from J, with 4 bases between. Germline values: CDR1 MNHNY, CDR2 SVGAGI (reference sequence). The CDR3 contains 11 residues. CDR3 in amino acids: CASSSLGELFF. The CDR3 bases are TGTGCCAGCAGTTCCCTCGGGGAGCTGTTTTTT.

The chain is built from TRBV6-1 and TRBJ2-5; TRBD2 is a possible D gene (7 bases). Germline CDR1 reads MNHNS; CDR2 reads SASEGT. Trimming took 2 bases from V and 4 from J, leaving 20 bases between them. The CDR3 is 17 residues long. The CDR3 DNA reads as TGTGCCAGCAGTGAATGGGGGGGCTGGGGTAACGGAGAGACCCAGTACTTC. It codes for CASSEWGGWGNGETQYF.

This chain links TRBV27 with TRBJ2-3; D is unclear. This CDR3 spans 12 amino acids. Germline V lookup: CDR1 MNHEY, CDR2 SMNVEV (reference sequence). Trimming took off 0 bases at V and 7 bases at J, with 5 bases between the two ends. In DNA, the CDR3 is TGTGCCAGCAGTTTATCGGGGAATACGCAGTATTTT. This codes for CASSLSGNTQYF.